These 21 T cell receptor beta chains share one sample of origin, sequenced in a study of cytomegalovirus exposure and HLA in healthy donors. Vbeta (60) and Jbeta (13) primers were used in the PCR. This table comes from immunoSEQ multiplex PCR, and its TCRdb copy is limited to in-frame clones, with some not included. This table has around 90,000 clones, around 78% appearing once. The specimen was PBMCs. These receptors originate from a man younger than 40 in good health and CMV-seronegative.

The rearrangement uses TRBV9 and TRBJ2-3, with 8 bases lining up with TRBD2. Per the germline V gene, CDR1 is SGDLS and CDR2 is YYNGEE. The V segment lost 3 bases and the J segment 4 bases; nucleotides outside the gene matches: 4. The CDR3 length is 14 residues. The CDR3 coding sequence is TGTGCCAGCAGCGCGGGGGGGGGTCCAGATACGCAGTATTTT. It codes for CASSAGGGPDTQYF.

There are a few counts of this clone. The chain links TRBV2 to TRBJ2-7; 7 bases agree with TRBD1. V trimming: 5 bases; J trimming: 4 bases; junction bases outside the gene matches: 8. The CDR3 is 14 amino acids. CDR1 and CDR2 from the germline V gene are SNHLY and FYNNEI. CDR3 DNA sequence: TGTGCCAGCAGTCGGATCCAGACAGGGTACGAGCAGTACGTC. Protein product: CASSRIQTGYEQYV.

This clone has a handful of counts. The CDR3 is CATSTHLGQGHEQYF. CDR3 DNA: TGTGCCACCAGCACTCACCTAGGACAGGGTCACGAGCAGTACTTC. This chain connects TRBV15 to TRBJ2-7, with 8 positions matching TRBD1. V trimming: 4 bases; J trimming: 5 bases; junction bases outside the gene matches: 10. The germline gives CDR1 LNHNV, CDR2 YYDKDF (reference sequence). The CDR3 spans 15 residues.

The chain is built from TRBV11-3 and TRBJ1-1, with 7 bases aligning to TRBD1. V was pared by 5 bases and J by 4 bases, with 10 bases of the junction left unmatched. Germline CDR1 SGHNT, CDR2 YENEEA. The CDR3 is 15 amino acids. The CDR3 reads CASSQGWAGGTEAFF. DNA of the CDR3: TGTGCCAGCAGCCAAGGGTGGGCAGGGGGCACTGAAGCTTTCTTT.

The chain has TRBV4-1 and TRBJ2-5, with a possible D match to TRBD2 (6 bases). The CDR3 length is 16 residues. Trimming took off 4 bases at V and 5 bases at J, with 20 bases between the two ends. Germline assignment: CDR1 MGHRA and CDR2 YSYEKL. The CDR3 nucleotides are TGCGCCAGCAGCCCCCTCCCGGCTCGGGGGAGGGAGACCCAGTACTTC. This sequence encodes CASSPLPARGRETQYF.

This clone is a singleton in its sample. The chain uses TRBV9 and TRBJ1-1, with no clear D. The CDR3 sequence is 14 residues long. Germline lookup yields CDR1 SGDLS and CDR2 YYNGEE. V lost 4 bases and J 3 bases, leaving 13 bases between the germline ends. The CDR3, as DNA: TGTGCCAGCAGCTCTGGGTGGGGAGACACTGAAGCTTTCTTT. Its protein is CASSSGWGDTEAFF.

The rearrangement joins TRBV2 to TRBJ2-5, with 7 bases aligning to TRBD2. The ends lost 1 base at V and 1 base at J; junction bases unmatched: 3. The CDR3 runs to 15 residues. The germline gives CDR1 SNHLY, CDR2 FYNNEI. The CDR3 DNA reads as TGTGCCAGCAGTGAAGTGGGGACTACCCAAGAGACCCAGTACTTC. Residues: CASSEVGTTQETQYF. Based on the CDR3 plus reference TRBV2 and TRBJ2-5, the full variable domain is EPEVTQTPSHQVTQMGQEVILRCVPISNHLYFYWYRQILGQKVEFLVSFYNNEISEKSEIFDDQFSVERPDGSNFTLKIRSTKLEDSAMYFCASSEVGTTQETQYFGPGTRLLVL.

V gene TRBV15 combines with J gene TRBJ2-2, with TRBD1 matching 7 bases. This CDR3 is built from 16 residues. The germline CDR1 and CDR2 sequences are LNHNV and YYDKDF (reference sequence). Trimming cost V 0 bases and J 5 bases; bases outside gene matches: 6. The CDR3 loop reads CATSRDGDSWTGELFF. The CDR3 bases are TGTGCCACCAGCAGAGATGGGGACAGCTGGACCGGGGAGCTGTTTTTT.

The table lists this clone with a count of one. The chain joins TRBV7-6 to TRBJ2-1; D uncertain. This CDR3 has 16 amino acids. Trimming shortened V by 4 bases and J by 0 bases, and 13 bases separated the two germline ends. Germline V gene sequence: CDR1 SGHVS, CDR2 FNYEAQ. In DNA, the CDR3 is TGTGCCAGCAGCTCCACCCTCCCGAGCTCCTACAATGAGCAGTTCTTC. Residues: CASSSTLPSSYNEQFF.

A remark on this clone: The CDR3 end shows no conserved phenylalanine or tryptophan, and so a read error is likely. CDR3 coding DNA: TGTGCCAGTAGACTGGGACAGACGAACACTGAAGCTTTCCTT. Residues: CASRLGQTNTEAFL. This rearrangement joins TRBV19 to TRBJ1-1, with 7 nucleotides matching TRBD1. CDR1 is LNHDA and CDR2 is SQIVND in the germline V gene (reference sequence). The CDR3 extends over 14 amino acids. Trimming cost V 6 bases and J 1 base; bases outside gene matches: 5.

This clone was picked up one time. This rearrangement joins TRBV19 to TRBJ2-7; 10 bases are shared with TRBD1. The CDR3 runs to 15 residues. Germline V gene data show CDR1 as LNHDA and CDR2 as SQIVND (reference sequence). The V and J ends lost 5 bases and 4 bases, in that order; junction bases with no gene match: 8. CDR3 loop: CASSLQAGQGYEQYF. Written as DNA, the CDR3 is TGTGCCAGTAGTTTGCAGGCGGGACAGGGGTACGAGCAGTACTTC.

In this sample, this clone turned up once. This sequence joins TRBV18 and TRBJ1-2; unclear D gene. The CDR3 spans 13 residues. Trimming shortened V by 5 bases and J by 8 bases, and 15 bases separated the two germline ends. Germline values: CDR1 KGHSH, CDR2 LQKENI. CDR3 residues: CASSKEAAGGYTF. The CDR3 DNA sequence: TGTGCCAGCTCAAAGGAGGCTGCGGGGGGCTACACCTTC.

CDR3 sequence (DNA): TGTGCCACAACCGACAGGGGCAGCAATCAGCCCCAGCATTTT. Residues: CATTDRGSNQPQHF. The chain uses TRBV19 and TRBJ1-5; 8 positions agree with TRBD1. Germline CDR1 LNHDA, CDR2 SQIVND (reference sequence). This CDR3 is 14 amino acids long. V shed 10 bases, J shed 1 base, and the junction held 6 bases outside the gene matches.

This clone was picked up a small number of times. V gene TRBV5-5 combines with J gene TRBJ1-4; 12 bases align to TRBD1. Germline V gives CDR1 SGHKS, CDR2 YYEKEE (reference sequence). J lost 8 bases, V lost 0 bases, and 8 bases had no gene match. This CDR3 has 17 residues. The chain's CDR3 is CASSLDGTGGLGEKLFF. The CDR3 nucleotides are TGTGCCAGCAGCTTGGATGGGACAGGGGGCTTGGGGGAAAAACTGTTTTTT.

This clone was counted only a few times. The chain uses TRBV7-9 and TRBJ2-2, with a weak D call TRBD1 (6 bases). The V gene's germline CDR1 is SEHNR and CDR2 FQNEAQ (reference sequence). The V end was cut by 8 bases, the J end by 0 bases, with 16 bases between. The CDR3 is 16 residues long. The CDR3 DNA sequence: TGTGCCAGCGCTTCCCAGGACAGACCGAACACCGGGGAGCTGTTTTTT. The encoded protein is CASASQDRPNTGELFF.

The rearrangement links TRBV4-1 to TRBJ1-2; TRBD1 matches at 10 bases. The V gene's germline CDR1 is MGHRA and CDR2 YSYEKL. V was pared by 4 bases and J by 5 bases, with 10 bases of the junction left unmatched. This CDR3 spans 16 amino acids. CDR3 bases: TGCGCCAGCAGCCGAGTCACCGGGACAGGGGTTTATGGCTACACCTTC. Protein product: CASSRVTGTGVYGYTF.

The V call is TRBV5-1, the J call TRBJ2-5, with TRBD1 matching 9 bases. The V segment lost 2 bases and the J segment 5 bases; nucleotides outside the gene matches: 1. The germline V gene has CDR1 SGHRS and CDR2 YFSETQ. The CDR3 loop spans 13 amino acids. DNA of the CDR3: TGCGCCAGCAGCTTAACAGGGGGCGAGACCCAGTACTTC. It yields the protein CASSLTGGETQYF.

In its sample, this clone was seen once. J is TRBJ2-7 and V is TRBV6-6, with D possibly being TRBD1 (5 bases). CDR1 is MNHNY, CDR2 SVGAGI, per germline (reference sequence). V dropped 5 bases and J dropped 0 bases, with 8 bases sitting between them. This CDR3 is built from 13 residues. The CDR3 spells CASSPDSSYEQYV. The CDR3 nucleotides are TGTGCCAGCAGTCCCGACAGCTCCTACGAGCAGTACGTC.

The chain employs TRBV4-2 and TRBJ2-5, with 13 bases lining up with TRBD2. The V segment lost 1 base and the J segment 1 base; nucleotides outside the gene matches: 3. CDR3 length: 17 amino acids. Germline V CDR1 and CDR2: LGHNA, YNFKEQ. CDR3 sequence reads: CASSQGTSGGPQETQYF. CDR3 in DNA: TGTGCCAGCAGCCAAGGGACTAGCGGGGGACCCCAAGAGACCCAGTACTTC.

This clone was counted a single time. V gene TRBV29-1 combines with J gene TRBJ2-5, with D perhaps matching TRBD1 (7 bases). V was pared by 4 bases and J by 4 bases, with 19 bases between. This CDR3 contains 15 residues. Germline lookup yields CDR1 SQVTM and CDR2 ANQGSEA. The CDR3 nucleotides are TGCAGCGTTGCGGGCCCCGGAGGGGGCGGAGAGACCCAGTACTTC. It encodes CSVAGPGGGGETQYF. The full variable domain, rest sourced from reference TRBV29-1 and TRBJ2-5, is SAVISQKPSRDICQRGTSLTIQCQVDSQVTMMFWYRQQPGQSLTLIATANQGSEATYESGFVIDKFPISRPNLTFSTLTVSNMSPEDSSIYLCSVAGPGGGGETQYFGPGTRLLVL.

The V call is TRBV27, the J call TRBJ2-2, with 8 bases that match TRBD2. Germline CDR1 reads MNHEY; CDR2 reads SMNVEV (reference sequence). Germline trimming cut 5 bases from V and 0 bases from J; bases unmatched to any gene: 5. The length of the CDR3 is 16 residues. The CDR3 is CASSKLAGPNTGELFF. As DNA, the CDR3 is TGTGCCAGCAGTAAATTAGCGGGGCCGAACACCGGGGAGCTGTTTTTT.